This is a list of T cell receptor beta chains from one sample in a study of T cell repertoires in cytomegalovirus infection. TCRdb called the reads again in MiXCR, with one record for every CDR3 protein. The sample holds a few hundred thousand distinct CDR3 sequences; about 39% are singletons and the top ten take about 48%. The antigens for these receptors are not known. This specimen was cultured PBMCs, taken from culture after CMV antigen stimulation. All receptors derive from a human donor in good health (CMV status not recorded). Some clones in this sample may be carry-over from other donors' samples. The CDR3 runs from the conserved cysteine through the conserved F or W. D genes are given only for firm matches. Size is stated for part of the rows, as once, few or many counts, or as a class when the clone is expanded.

TRBD1 | - | TRBJ2-1 | 13 | TRBV6-1 | TGTGCCAGCAGTGTGGACAGGGACAATGAGCAGTTCTTC | CASSVDRDNEQFF
- | - | TRBJ2-5 | 12 | TRBV29-1 | TGCAGCGTTGGGACCCGTCAAGAGACCCAGTACTTC | CSVGTRQETQYF
TRBD2 | few | TRBJ2-5 | 13 | TRBV7-2 | TGTGCCAGCAGTCGTAGCGGGAAAGAGACCCAGTACTTC | CASSRSGKETQYF
- | many | TRBJ2-7 | 12 | TRBV11-2 | TGTGCCAGCGGGAAAATACTCCACGAGCAGTACTTC | CASGKILHEQYF
- | - | TRBJ2-7 | 15 | TRBV7-4 | TGTGCCAGCAGCTTACAGGGGAGTAACATCCGCGAGCAGTACTTC | CASSLQGSNIREQYF
TRBD2 | few | TRBJ2-3 | 14 | TRBV12-3/TRBV12-4 | TGTGCCAGCAGTTTCGCGGGAGCCACAGATACGCAGTATTTT | CASSFAGATDTQYF
- | few | TRBJ2-7 | 14 | TRBV15 | TGTGCCACCAGCAGAGATAAGTTGGTAGGCGAGCAGTACTTC | CATSRDKLVGEQYF
- | - | TRBJ2-3 | 16 | TRBV24-1 | TGTGCCACCAGTGATTTGGTCTCCACAGGGATAGATACGCAGTATTTT | CATSDLVSTGIDTQYF
- | - | TRBJ2-1 | 12 | TRBV6-2/TRBV6-3 | TGTGCCAGCAGTCGACTCTACAATGAGCAGTTCTTC | CASSRLYNEQFF
TRBD1 | - | TRBJ1-5 | 14 | TRBV6-6 | TGTGCCAGCAGTTACTACAGGGGCTGGCAGCCCCAGCATTTT | CASSYYRGWQPQHF
- | few | TRBJ2-4 | 16 | TRBV7-8 | TGTGCCAGCAGCTATCAGGGAGGTGGAACCAAAAACATTCAGTACTTC | CASSYQGGGTKNIQYF
- | - | TRBJ1-3 | 15 | TRBV7-6 | TGTGCCAGCAGCCCGAGTGGGGGCTCTGGAAACACCATATATTTT | CASSPSGGSGNTIYF
- | - | TRBJ2-1 | 16 | TRBV2 | TGTGCCAGCAGTGAGGACTTTAAGAGCTCCTACAATGAGCAGTTCTTC | CASSEDFKSSYNEQFF
- | once | TRBJ2-3 | 13 | TRBV20-1 | TGCAGTGCTAGAGGTGTTGCGACGGATACGCAGTATTTT | CSARGVATDTQYF
TRBD1 | once | TRBJ1-1 | 19 | TRBV4-1 | TGCGCCAGCAGCCGAAGCGCCTCCGGGACAGGCTCGACCCGCACTGAAGCTTTCTTT | CASSRSASGTGSTRTEAFF
TRBD1 | - | TRBJ1-6 | 15 | TRBV12-3/TRBV12-4 | TGTGCCAGCAGTTTAGGGACAGGGGTTCGTTCACCCCTCCACTTT | CASSLGTGVRSPLHF
- | few | TRBJ1-5 | 19 | TRBV7-8 | TGTGCCAGCAGCGCCCTCCGGGCCCTTTACATGGTAGGCAATCAGCCCCAGCATTTT | CASSALRALYMVGNQPQHF
TRBD2 | - | TRBJ2-7 | 15 | TRBV28 | TGTGCCAGCACAGATAGCGGGGCGAGCTCCTACGAGCAGTACTTC | CASTDSGASSYEQYF
TRBD2 | many | TRBJ2-3 | 17 | TRBV7-2 | TGTGCCAGCAGCTCTTCTCTTTGGAGCGGGGTCACAGATACGCAGTATTTT | CASSSSLWSGVTDTQYF
- | - | TRBJ1-4 | 14 | TRBV30 | TGTGCCTGGACCTCGGGGGCAACTAATGAAAAACTGTTTTTT | CAWTSGATNEKLFF
TRBD1 | few | TRBJ2-3 | 15 | TRBV7-9 | TGTGCCAGCAGCTCCGGGACAGGGGGGGCAGATACGCAGTATTTT | CASSSGTGGADTQYF
- | - | TRBJ1-3 | 15 | TRBV28 | TGTGCCAGCAGCCCACGAGGGGCTTTGGGGAACACCATATATTTT | CASSPRGALGNTIYF
- | - | TRBJ1-5 | 15 | TRBV20-1 | TGCAGTGCTAGAGATGTTTGGGGTAGCAATCAGCCCCAGCATTTT | CSARDVWGSNQPQHF
TRBD1 | many | TRBJ1-1 | 15 | TRBV7-2 | TGTGCCAGCAGCTTGGCCGGGACAGGGTACACTGAAGCTTTCTTT | CASSLAGTGYTEAFF
TRBD2 | - | TRBJ2-7 | 15 | TRBV7-6 | TGTGCCAGCAGCCCTAGACTAGCGGGAGTTGACGAGCAGTACTTC | CASSPRLAGVDEQYF
- | few | TRBJ2-7 | 15 | TRBV25-1 | TGTGCCAGCTCAGTGAAAAGTCCGGACAGCAACGAGCAGTACTTC | CASSVKSPDSNEQYF
- | few | TRBJ1-2 | 12 | TRBV19 | TGTGCCAGTAGTATAGGGGGGGCTGGCTACACCTTC | CASSIGGAGYTF
TRBD2 | few | TRBJ2-1 | 14 | TRBV20-1 | TGCAGTGCTCTGAGACTAGCGGGAGCTAATGAGCAGTTCTTC | CSALRLAGANEQFF
TRBD1 | - | TRBJ1-1 | 17 | TRBV19 | TGTGCCAGTAGTATCCCAATTACCGGGACAGGGATCACTGAAGCTTTCTTT | CASSIPITGTGITEAFF
TRBD1 | - | TRBJ2-7 | 14 | TRBV7-6 | TGTGCCAGCAGCCCGGGACAGAAAGTATACGAGCAGTACTTC | CASSPGQKVYEQYF